Below, 17 T cell receptor beta chains from the same sample are listed, as sequenced in a study of shared clonotypes between healthy human individuals. Assay used: immunoSEQ multiplex PCR; TCRdb lists only in-frame clones, some missing. The table includes under 850,000 clones, around 77% detected once. The specimen was memory CD4+ T cells sorted from blood. Subset denoted: CD45RA-negative fraction. The source of these receptors is a woman in her twenties or thirties in good health.

The chain joins TRBV19 to TRBJ1-1; tentatively, D is TRBD1 (5 bases). V lost 7 bases, J lost 0 bases, and 9 bases lay in between. The CDR3 loop spans 13 amino acids. Germline assignment: CDR1 LNHDA and CDR2 SQIVND (reference sequence). The CDR3 protein is CASNRQMNTEAFF. CDR3 sequence (DNA): TGTGCCAGTAACAGACAGATGAACACTGAAGCTTTCTTT.

The chain couples TRBV19 to TRBJ1-5; D not certain. Trimming removed 3 bases from V and 3 bases from J, with 15 bases in between. CDR3 length: 16 amino acids. In germline, CDR1 is LNHDA, CDR2 SQIVND (reference sequence). The CDR3 sequence: CASSILAEWDNQPQHF. The CDR3 nucleotides are TGTGCCAGTAGTATTCTGGCAGAGTGGGACAATCAGCCCCAGCATTTT.

Turning to this clone: This specimen includes other DNA sequences encoding the same CDR3. V usage is TRBV18 and J usage is TRBJ2-2; tentative D call: TRBD1 (6 bases). CDR3 size: 16 residues. Germline CDR1 reads KGHSH; CDR2 reads LQKENI. The germline V and J ends were trimmed by 0 bases and 3 bases, with 11 bases remaining between them. The CDR3 sequence is CASSPPSGAHTGELFF. In nucleotides, the CDR3 is TGTGCCAGCTCACCACCGTCAGGGGCACACACCGGGGAGCTGTTTTTT.

This sequence joins TRBV27 and TRBJ1-5; TRBD1 matches 9 bases. V lost 5 bases, J lost 6 bases, and 5 bases stayed unmatched. The CDR3 loop spans 14 amino acids. The germline V gene encodes CDR1 MNHEY and CDR2 SMNVEV (reference sequence). For the CDR3, the DNA is TGTGCCAGCAGTCCCGGGACAGGGTTTCAGCCCCAGCATTTT. Translation gives CASSPGTGFQPQHF.

This clone has only one observation. This sequence joins TRBV6-1 and TRBJ2-1; tentatively, D is TRBD1 (5 bases). The length of the CDR3 is 12 residues. The ends were cut back, 6 bases at V and 10 bases at J, with 13 bases in the middle. CDR1 and CDR2 (germline): MNHNS, SASEGT. The CDR3 DNA sequence: TGTGCCAGCAGGCCATACGCAGGGGAGCAGTTCTTC. Translation: CASRPYAGEQFF.

In its sample, this clone was seen a few times. This chain links TRBV10-2 with TRBJ1-2; the D is unclear. CDR3 size: 12 residues. In germline, CDR1 is WSHSY, CDR2 SAAADI. The germline V and J ends were trimmed by 0 bases and 7 bases, with 6 bases remaining between them. The CDR3 loop is CASSESLFGYTF. The CDR3 DNA reads TGCGCCAGCAGTGAGTCTTTGTTTGGCTACACCTTC.

The rearrangement joins TRBV5-4 to TRBJ1-2; 7 positions match TRBD1. V gave up 4 bases and J gave up 4 bases; unmatched junction bases: 10. Germline lookup yields CDR1 SGHNT and CDR2 YYREEE (reference sequence). This CDR3 has 15 residues. CDR3 in DNA: TGTGCCAGCAGCCCGGAACAGGGGCGAACCTATGGCTACACCTTC. Translation gives CASSPEQGRTYGYTF.

This chain links TRBV7-3 with TRBJ2-3; 9 bases match TRBD2. Germline V lookup: CDR1 SGHTA, CDR2 FQGTGA. The CDR3 length is 13 residues. J lost 6 bases, V lost 3 bases, and 1 base had no gene match. CDR3 region: CASSLGLADTQYF. The DNA for the CDR3 is TGTGCCAGCAGCTTGGGACTAGCCGATACGCAGTATTTT.

This clone appeared once. The chain couples TRBV7-2 to TRBJ2-1; 11 nucleotides align to TRBD2. Germline V gene sequence: CDR1 SGHTA, CDR2 FQGNSA. V was clipped by 6 bases and J by 4 bases; unmatched bases: 11. This CDR3 is built from 17 residues. The DNA for the CDR3 is TGTGCCAGCAGGACAACCCACGGGACTAGCGGATACAATGAGCAGTTCTTC. Its protein is CASRTTHGTSGYNEQFF.

The chain combines TRBV14 with TRBJ2-5; 10 bases agree with TRBD1. This CDR3 has 16 residues. V lost 4 bases to trimming and J lost 4 bases; unmatched junction nucleotides: 9. Germline V CDR1 and CDR2: SGHDN, FVKESK. CDR3 sequence: CASSRQWDRGGETQYF. The CDR3 DNA sequence: TGTGCCAGCAGCCGGCAATGGGACAGGGGTGGAGAGACCCAGTACTTC.

The DNA for the CDR3 is TGTGCCAGCAGTTCAAGGAGGGATCAGCCCCAGCATTTT. This encodes CASSSRRDQPQHF. The V gene is TRBV27, the J gene TRBJ1-5; no reliable D call. This CDR3 contains 13 residues. Between the trimmed V and J ends, which lost 4 bases and 5 bases, there was a span of 9 bases. Germline loops: CDR1 MNHEY, CDR2 SMNVEV (reference sequence).

This clone was observed a single time. The chain is built from TRBV9 and TRBJ2-5; 8 bases line up with TRBD2. From germline, CDR1 is SGDLS and CDR2 YYNGEE. V trimming: 4 bases; J trimming: 5 bases; junction bases outside the gene matches: 10. The CDR3 spans 15 residues. Here the CDR3 reads CASSSHRGGRETQYF. CDR3 DNA: TGTGCCAGCAGCTCTCACCGGGGGGGAAGGGAGACCCAGTACTTC.

The V call is TRBV2, the J call TRBJ2-4; 8 nucleotides line up with TRBD1. The CDR3 has 15 amino acids. V was clipped by 6 bases and J by 3 bases; unmatched bases: 7. CDR1 is SNHLY, CDR2 FYNNEI, per germline. The CDR3 here is CASRSRGRGKNIQYF. DNA for the CDR3: TGTGCCAGCAGGAGCAGGGGGCGCGGCAAAAACATTCAGTACTTC.

This chain uses TRBV19 with TRBJ2-3, with 16 bases that match TRBD2. Losses at the gene ends were 6 bases for V and 7 bases for J; bases not matched to a gene: 10. The CDR3 has 17 amino acids. Looked up from germline, CDR1 is LNHDA and CDR2 is SQIVND (reference sequence). CDR3 DNA: TGTGCCAGTAGCCCAGGGACTAGCGGGAGGGCCACGTATACGCAGTATTTT. Translating it yields CASSPGTSGRATYTQYF.

A few counts support this clone. This chain uses TRBV5-4 with TRBJ1-1; D is possibly TRBD1 (6 bases). Germline-derived CDR1 and CDR2 are SGHNT and YYREEE (reference sequence). V gave up 4 bases and J gave up 0 bases, with 13 bases separating them. There are 15 residues in the CDR3. The CDR3 loop reads CASSGGQTMNTEAFF. The CDR3 DNA sequence: TGTGCCAGCAGCGGTGGACAGACCATGAACACTGAAGCTTTCTTT.

The chain combines TRBV19 with TRBJ1-5, with 7 nucleotides matching TRBD1. Germline V gives CDR1 LNHDA, CDR2 SQIVND (reference sequence). With V trimmed by 7 bases and J by 3 bases, 15 bases remained unmatched. This CDR3 region has 17 residues. The DNA of the CDR3 is TGTGCCAGTACCGACCCACCAGACAGGGCGACCAATCAGCCCCAGCATTTT. Its translation is CASTDPPDRATNQPQHF.

The rearrangement joins TRBV10-3 to TRBJ2-4; D perhaps matches TRBD1 (7 bases). Germline V lookup: CDR1 ENHRY, CDR2 SYGVKD. CDR3 length: 17 residues. Trimming stripped 3 bases from V and 3 bases from J, with 18 bases between. This CDR3 is CAISDAPGGSGKNIQYF. Written as DNA, the CDR3 is TGTGCCATCAGTGATGCCCCAGGGGGGTCAGGCAAAAACATTCAGTACTTC.